This TCR beta chain was captured in a study of shared clonotypes between healthy human individuals. There were no recent acute infections or vaccinations among the donors, who were healthy HIV-negative adults. Germline V CDR1 and CDR2: GTSNPN, SVGIG (reference sequence). The ends lost 2 bases at V and 5 bases at J; junction bases unmatched: 6. CDR3 size: 14 residues. Points on this clone: As yet, its antigen is unknown.

General study results and limits: Estimated richness values were generally larger in naive subsets than in memory subsets. Clonotypes that were shared across a few donors made up about 5.1% of naive CD4 clonotypes.

Here immunoSEQ multiplex PCR was the method, and the copy in TCRdb shows in-frame clones only, minus some. Here the sample spans fewer than 850,000 clones, approximately 79% being singletons. The clonotype was recovered from a woman in her thirties in good health. This chain links TRBV30 with TRBJ1-1, with 9 bases that match TRBD1. The specimen was memory CD4+ T cells sorted from blood. Regarding subset: CD45RA-negative fraction. The CDR3 DNA sequence: TGTGCCTGGAGTCACACAGGGGGCGAAACTGAAGCTTTCTTT. Translation gives CAWSHTGGETEAFF.